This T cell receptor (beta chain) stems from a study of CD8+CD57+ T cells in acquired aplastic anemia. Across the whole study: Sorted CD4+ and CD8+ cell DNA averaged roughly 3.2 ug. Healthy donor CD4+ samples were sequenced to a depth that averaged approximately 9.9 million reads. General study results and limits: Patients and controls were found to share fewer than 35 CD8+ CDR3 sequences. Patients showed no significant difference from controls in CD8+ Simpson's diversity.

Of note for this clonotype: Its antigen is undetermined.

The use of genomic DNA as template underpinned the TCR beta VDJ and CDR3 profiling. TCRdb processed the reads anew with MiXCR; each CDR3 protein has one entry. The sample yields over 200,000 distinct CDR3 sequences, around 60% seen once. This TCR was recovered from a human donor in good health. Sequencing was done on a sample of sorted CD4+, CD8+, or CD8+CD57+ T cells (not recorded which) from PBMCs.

CDR3 nucleotides: TGTGCCAGCAGCCCCCAGGTAGGAAGTTACGAGCAGTACTTC. Protein: CASSPQVGSYEQYF. The chain couples TRBV7-9 to TRBJ2-7; D is undetermined. The CDR3 runs 14 residues. Germline CDR1 and CDR2: SEHNR and FQNEAQ (reference sequence). V lost 5 bases and J 4 bases, leaving 15 bases between the germline ends.